The table lists the clone carrying this T cell receptor beta chain with a few counts. The data were taken from a study of blood T cell repertoires in COVID-19. On the study more broadly: Both acute and convalescent COVID-19 samples were obtained from the United States, Italy and Spain. T cells, B-cell-depleted T cells, or PBMCs provided the cDNA or gDNA that served as material.

CDR3 length: 13 residues. In germline, CDR1 is SNHLY, CDR2 FYNNEI. Losses at the gene ends were 4 bases for V and 6 bases for J; bases not matched to a gene: 1. Some clones are missing from TCRdb's copy, which holds only in-frame ones; the method was immunoSEQ multiplex PCR. Of 300,000 to 350,000 clones listed, about nine tenths are singletons. The sequence was collected from a man between 18 and 35 years old with active or convalescent COVID-19. This chain links TRBV2 with TRBJ1-5, with 9 positions matching TRBD1. The sequenced sample consisted of peripheral blood. CDR3 amino acids: CASSGTGVQPQHF. The CDR3 nucleotides are TGTGCCAGCAGTGGGACAGGGGTTCAGCCCCAGCATTTT.